The 27 T cell receptor beta chains presented below share a single source sample, sequenced in a study of cytomegalovirus exposure and HLA in healthy donors. In the PCR, 60 Vbeta and 13 Jbeta primers were used. The assay was immunoSEQ multiplex PCR, and TCRdb's table has in-frame clones only and misses some. The table has 95,000 to 150,000 clones, 50% to 65% seen once; the top ten hold 10%. Input material: PBMCs. These receptor sequences come from a man in his forties in good health and CMV-seropositive.

The J gene is TRBJ1-1, the V gene TRBV5-6, with 8 bases fitting TRBD1. V lost 2 bases and J lost 0; bases outside the gene matches: 6. CDR3 size: 16 residues. The germline V gene encodes CDR1 SGHDT and CDR2 YYEEEE. The CDR3 DNA follows: TGTGCCAGCAGCTTAGAGGGACAGGAGATGAACACTGAAGCTTTCTTT. Its protein is CASSLEGQEMNTEAFF.

This clone was seen more than once but under ten times. Germline is not matched at one junction end, which may reflect a read error. V usage is TRBV5-6 and J usage is TRBJ2-7, with D perhaps matching TRBD1 (5 bases). This CDR3 is built from 11 residues. Germline CDR1 is SGHDT and CDR2 is YYEEEE. CDR3 DNA sequence: TGTGCCAGCAGCGCAGGGTACGGGCAGTACTTC. Its protein is CASSAGYGQYF.

The chain joins TRBV6-6 to TRBJ2-1; 16 bases map to TRBD2. Per germline, CDR1 MNHNY and CDR2 SVGAGI (reference sequence). The CDR3 has 15 residues. V lost 9 bases to trimming and J lost 9 bases; unmatched junction nucleotides: 8. The CDR3, as DNA: TGTGCCAGTCGCGGGACTAGCGGGAGGGCTAGTGAGCAGTTCTTC. Residues: CASRGTSGRASEQFF.

This chain uses TRBV2 with TRBJ1-1; TRBD1 matches 7 bases. The junction had 12 bases not matched to a gene; V was cut back by 6 bases and J by 2 bases. In germline, CDR1 is SNHLY, CDR2 FYNNEI. The CDR3 runs to 16 residues. The CDR3 DNA is TGTGCCAGCAGGTACCCCAAAACAGGGGATAACACTGAAGCTTTCTTT. It yields the protein CASRYPKTGDNTEAFF.

This clone was counted between two and nine times. The chain uses TRBV7-3 and TRBJ2-2; 10 nucleotides match TRBD1. Germline CDR1 SGHTA, CDR2 FQGTGA. V lost 2 bases, J lost 4 bases, and 7 bases stayed unmatched. CDR3 length: 17 residues. The CDR3, as DNA: TGTGCCAGCAGCTTAGGTCCCGGACAGGGGGGCACCGGGGAGCTGTTTTTT. Translating gives CASSLGPGQGGTGELFF.

Regarding this clone: A read error may produce the germline difference seen at one junction end. This chain links TRBV7-9 with TRBJ1-1; maybe TRBD1 (5 bases). This CDR3 region has 15 residues. Germline CDR1 and CDR2: SEHNR and FQNEAQ (reference sequence). As DNA, the CDR3 is TGTGCCAGCAGCCCCCGACAGATACTGAACGCTGAAGCTTTCTTT. It encodes CASSPRQILNAEAFF.

In its sample, this clone was seen a few times. V and J are TRBV5-1 and TRBJ2-5; TRBD2 aligns across 11 bases. The CDR3 contains 16 residues. Losses at the gene ends were 0 bases for V and 3 bases for J; bases not matched to a gene: 4. Germline V gene lookup returns CDR1 SGHRS and CDR2 YFSETQ. CDR3 loop: CASSLGISGGEETQYF. The CDR3 DNA follows: TGCGCCAGCAGCTTGGGGATTAGCGGGGGGGAAGAGACCCAGTACTTC.

This clone was seen more than once but under ten times. This sequence joins TRBV6-6 and TRBJ1-5, with TRBD1 matching 10 bases. The CDR3 is 16 residues long. Trimming cost V 6 bases and J 10 bases; bases outside gene matches: 15. The germline gives CDR1 MNHNY, CDR2 SVGAGI (reference sequence). CDR3 region: CASRGDRGRSYSPQHF. In DNA, the CDR3 is TGTGCCAGCAGGGGTGACAGGGGGCGCTCATATAGTCCCCAGCATTTT.

The rearrangement uses TRBV4-1 and TRBJ2-7, with 7 bases fitting TRBD2. V dropped 1 base and J dropped 0; count of bases not matched to a gene: 12. CDR3 length equals 18 residues. CDR1 and CDR2 from the germline V gene are MGHRA and YSYEKL. The CDR3 protein is CASSQGSPTGGSSYEQYF. The CDR3 DNA reads as TGCGCCAGCAGCCAAGGATCCCCTACCGGCGGGAGCTCCTACGAGCAGTACTTC.

This chain links TRBV4-1 with TRBJ1-6; D gene ambiguous. The CDR3 loop spans 16 amino acids. The germline CDR1 and CDR2 sequences are MGHRA and YSYEKL. Trimming stripped 3 bases from V and 0 bases from J, with 9 bases between. Here the CDR3 DNA reads TGCGCCAGCAGCCACACTTCGAGCTCCTATAATTCACCCCTCCACTTT. Its translation: CASSHTSSSYNSPLHF.

The V call is TRBV19, the J call TRBJ2-2; tentative D call: TRBD2 (5 bases). This CDR3 has 15 residues. Trimming took 6 bases from V and 1 from J, leaving 12 bases between them. Germline CDR1 reads LNHDA; CDR2 reads SQIVND (reference sequence). The CDR3 here is CASRRLAGNTGELFF. DNA for the CDR3: TGTGCCAGTAGGAGACTGGCGGGGAACACCGGGGAGCTGTTTTTT.

The chain uses TRBV4-2 and TRBJ1-1; unclear D gene. Germline CDR1 LGHNA, CDR2 YNFKEQ. The CDR3 consists of 13 residues. V was clipped by 0 bases and J by 6 bases, with 8 bases between them. This CDR3 is CASSQDLRAEAFF. The DNA for the CDR3 is TGTGCCAGCAGCCAAGATCTACGGGCTGAAGCTTTCTTT.

In its sample, this clone was seen a few times. The rearrangement links TRBV5-1 to TRBJ1-2; possible D gene TRBD1, 6 bases. This CDR3 has 16 amino acids. V was pared by 2 bases and J by 0 bases, with 14 bases between. CDR1 is SGHRS, CDR2 YFSETQ, per germline. The CDR3 bases are TGCGCCAGCAGCTTTACCAGGGGCCGAGCTAACTATGGCTACACCTTC. Translated, it gives CASSFTRGRANYGYTF.

The chain employs TRBV30 and TRBJ2-3, with a possible D match to TRBD2 (5 bases). Trimming took 2 bases from V and 2 from J, leaving 11 bases between them. The CDR3 has 14 amino acids. Germline loops: CDR1 GTSNPN, CDR2 SVGIG (reference sequence). The chain's CDR3 is CAWSLSGSTDTQYF. Written as DNA, the CDR3 is TGTGCCTGGAGTCTCAGCGGCTCCACAGATACGCAGTATTTT.

This rearrangement joins TRBV18 to TRBJ2-7, with 9 bases that match TRBD1. The V gene's germline CDR1 is KGHSH and CDR2 LQKENI. The ends lost 6 bases at V and 2 bases at J; junction bases unmatched: 8. The CDR3 runs 15 residues. DNA for the CDR3: TGTGCCAGCTCTCTAGGACAGGGGCGAACCTACGAGCAGTACTTC. It is translated as CASSLGQGRTYEQYF.

V usage is TRBV9 and J usage is TRBJ1-3; 7 nucleotides align to TRBD1. V was clipped by 4 bases and J by 6 bases; unmatched bases: 10. This CDR3 has 15 residues. Germline assignment: CDR1 SGDLS and CDR2 YYNGEE. CDR3 DNA sequence: TGTGCCAGCAGCCTAACGGGGACAGAGTTAAACACCATATATTTT. Translation gives CASSLTGTELNTIYF.

The gene calls are TRBV29-1 and TRBJ1-5; no firm D call. The germline CDR1 and CDR2 sequences are SQVTM and ANQGSEA. This CDR3 contains 13 residues. V was clipped by 6 bases and J by 4 bases, with 13 bases between them. The CDR3 DNA is TGCAGCGTAGAGGGAGGGTTTAATCAGCCCCAGCATTTT. Translation: CSVEGGFNQPQHF. Supplemented by reference TRBV29-1 and TRBJ1-5, the full variable domain reads SAVISQKPSRDICQRGTSLTIQCQVDSQVTMMFWYRQQPGQSLTLIATANQGSEATYESGFVIDKFPISRPNLTFSTLTVSNMSPEDSSIYLCSVEGGFNQPQHFGDGTRLSIL.

V is TRBV7-8 and J is TRBJ2-1; 7 bases map to TRBD2. CDR1 and CDR2 from the germline V gene are SGHVS and FQNEAQ. This CDR3 is built from 16 residues. V shed 1 base and J 8 bases; nucleotides not matched to a gene: 11. Written as DNA, the CDR3 is TGTGCCAGCAGCTTAGTCGGCGGCGGGAGATGGGATGAGCAGTTCTTC. It is translated as CASSLVGGGRWDEQFF.

This rearrangement joins TRBV19 to TRBJ2-3; 9 positions match TRBD2. The CDR3 consists of 17 residues. Losses at the gene ends were 6 bases for V and 6 bases for J; bases not matched to a gene: 16. Germline loops: CDR1 LNHDA, CDR2 SQIVND (reference sequence). CDR3 DNA sequence: TGTGCCAGTAGCAAACTGACTAGCGGCCTTTTATACGATACGCAGTATTTT. Translating gives CASSKLTSGLLYDTQYF.

The chain is built from TRBV5-1 and TRBJ2-7, with 8 bases identical to TRBD1. Germline CDR1 and CDR2: SGHRS and YFSETQ. The CDR3 length is 16 residues. V lost 0 bases and J lost 2; bases outside the gene matches: 7. The CDR3 nucleotides are TGCGCCAGCAGCTTGGTTGGGACAGGCTTCCCCTACGAGCAGTACTTC. It yields the protein CASSLVGTGFPYEQYF.

CDR3 sequence: CASSNKQGVVNGYTF. As DNA, the CDR3 is TGTGCCAGCAGCAATAAACAGGGAGTAGTGAATGGCTACACCTTC. This chain links TRBV5-4 with TRBJ1-2, with D maybe TRBD1 (6 bases). V lost 4 bases and J lost 6, with 19 bases in between. Germline CDR1 and CDR2: SGHNT and YYREEE (reference sequence). The CDR3 is 15 amino acids.

The chain is built from TRBV30 and TRBJ2-3; a possible D gene is TRBD2 (5 bases). Germline values: CDR1 GTSNPN, CDR2 SVGIG (reference sequence). Trimming left V 4 bases short and J 6 bases short, with 11 bases between. The CDR3 spans 12 residues. CDR3 DNA: TGTGCCTGGACCTCAGTAGCGGATACGCAGTATTTT. This codes for CAWTSVADTQYF.

The rearrangement uses TRBV7-3 and TRBJ2-3; TRBD2 matches at 11 bases. V was clipped by 0 bases and J by 2 bases; unmatched bases: 10. CDR1 is SGHTA and CDR2 is FQGTGA in the germline V gene. CDR3 size: 19 residues. The CDR3 sequence: CASSLTSATSGGATDTQYF. CDR3 nucleotide sequence: TGTGCCAGCAGCTTAACGTCTGCCACTAGCGGGGGTGCCACAGATACGCAGTATTTT.

This rearrangement joins TRBV10-3 to TRBJ2-3, with TRBD2 identical over 8 bases. With V trimmed by 0 bases and J by 4 bases, 9 bases remained unmatched. The CDR3 runs to 17 residues. Germline CDR1 reads ENHRY; CDR2 reads SYGVKD. This chain's CDR3 is CAISESPSGSGADTQYF. The CDR3 nucleotides read TGTGCCATCAGTGAGTCGCCGAGCGGGAGCGGGGCAGATACGCAGTATTTT.

This clone has a handful of counts. The chain joins TRBV4-1 to TRBJ1-4, with TRBD1 matching 9 bases. From germline, CDR1 is MGHRA and CDR2 YSYEKL. CDR3 length equals 15 residues. The V and J ends lost 4 bases and 7 bases, in that order; junction bases with no gene match: 7. DNA of the CDR3: TGCGCCAGCAGCCGGACCGGGACAGGGTTTGAAAAACTGTTTTTT. Amino acids: CASSRTGTGFEKLFF.

V usage is TRBV5-6 and J usage is TRBJ2-1, with TRBD1 matching 12 bases. V was pared by 5 bases and J by 8 bases, with 5 bases of the junction left unmatched. Germline CDR1 and CDR2: SGHDT and YYEEEE. The CDR3 extends over 14 amino acids. The CDR3 spells CASRTGTGGDEQFF. The CDR3 DNA sequence: TGTGCCAGCAGAACCGGGACAGGGGGCGATGAGCAGTTCTTC.

The table lists this clone with a count of one. CDR3 nucleotides: TGTGCCAGCAGTTATGGGGCGTTTGGAGAGACCCAGTACTTC. It yields the protein CASSYGAFGETQYF. The chain uses TRBV6-5 and TRBJ2-5; D perhaps matches TRBD1 (5 bases). Trimming removed 3 bases from V and 4 bases from J, with 12 bases in between. This CDR3 contains 14 residues. CDR1 MNHEY and CDR2 SVGAGI come from the germline V gene.